Sequencing of this T cell receptor (beta chain) was carried out in a study of identifying expanded T cells in peripheral blood. Turning to this clone: Its antigen is undetermined.

Some clones are missing from TCRdb's copy, which holds only in-frame ones; the method was immunoSEQ multiplex PCR. The table has around 85,000 clones, more than 75% seen once. Per germline, CDR1 SEHNR and CDR2 FQNEAQ (reference sequence). CDR3 length equals 13 residues. V was pared by 5 bases and J by 4 bases, with 1 base of the junction left unmatched. Study findings and constraints: Variance in clone template counts between approximately two-week samples significantly increased with total template count across all healthy donors.

The sequence derives from a person aged 18 to 69 in good health. This sequence joins TRBV7-9 and TRBJ2-5; 10 bases are shared with TRBD2. Sequencing was carried out using blood. The CDR3 DNA follows: TGTGCCAGCAGCGCTAGCGGGGGAGAGACCCAGTACTTC. Protein: CASSASGGETQYF.